The entry below describes one TCR beta chain. As originally analysed: Estimation of nucleated cell counts was performed using reference gene primer amplification. Assay: immunoSEQ multiplex PCR; the TCRdb copy retains only in-frame clones and omits some. V, J and clone size were drawn from that table, and D and trimming were deduced from the DNA. The table has approximately 270,000 clones, around 89% seen once; the top ten hold about 0.8%. This sample was taken from a study of blood T cell repertoires in COVID-19. Study-wide background: Samples taken during acute and convalescent COVID-19 were collected in the United States, Italy and Spain. In each case, the material was cDNA or gDNA derived from T cells, B-cell-depleted T cells, or PBMCs.

The TCR was taken from a man under 40 with acute or convalescent COVID-19. Sequenced: peripheral blood.

CDR3 region: CASTAGWELFF. The CDR3 DNA reads as TGTGCCAGTACAGCAGGGTGGGAGCTGTTTTTT. This chain uses TRBV19 with TRBJ2-2; D might be TRBD1 (5 bases). Trimming removed 7 bases at V and 9 bases at J, with 9 bases between. The CDR3 is 11 residues long. Per germline, CDR1 LNHDA and CDR2 SQIVND (reference sequence).